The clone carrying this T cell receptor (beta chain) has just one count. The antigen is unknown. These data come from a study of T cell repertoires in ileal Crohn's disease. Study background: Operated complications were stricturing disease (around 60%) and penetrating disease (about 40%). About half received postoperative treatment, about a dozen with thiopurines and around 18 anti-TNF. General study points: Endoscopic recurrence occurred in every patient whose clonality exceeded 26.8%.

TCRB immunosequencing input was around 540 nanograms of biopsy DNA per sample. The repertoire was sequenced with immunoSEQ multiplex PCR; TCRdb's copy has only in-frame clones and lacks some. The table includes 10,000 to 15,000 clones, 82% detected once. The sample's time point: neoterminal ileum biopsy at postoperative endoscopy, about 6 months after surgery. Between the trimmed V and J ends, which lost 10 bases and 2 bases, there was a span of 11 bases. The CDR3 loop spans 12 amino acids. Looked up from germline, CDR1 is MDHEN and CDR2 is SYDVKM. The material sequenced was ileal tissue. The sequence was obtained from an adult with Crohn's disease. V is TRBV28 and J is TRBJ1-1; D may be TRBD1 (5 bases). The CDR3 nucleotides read TGTGCCACGCGGACACCTAACACTGAAGCTTTCTTT. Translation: CATRTPNTEAFF.